The 11 T cell receptor beta chains given below trace back to one sample, sequenced in a study of identical twins. TCRdb fed the 5' RACE reads into MiXCR, producing one record per CDR3 protein. The table has 420,000 or so distinct CDR3 sequences, approximately 17% seen once. The sequencing sample was made of naive T cells sorted from blood. The receptors here all came from a man aged 50 to 59 in good health.

Notes on this clonotype: A read error may be the cause here, since a much bigger clone is one base away. V and J are TRBV5-6 and TRBJ2-1; D possibly corresponds to TRBD2 (5 bases). In germline, CDR1 is SGHDT, CDR2 YYEEEE. The CDR3 totals 12 residues. The CDR3 DNA follows: TGTGCCAGCAGCCAGAGGGTGGATGAGCCGTTCTTC. Its translation is CASSQRVDEPFF.

This clonotype has at least ten counts. The chain employs TRBV28 and TRBJ2-1; no firm D call. This CDR3 is built from 12 residues. Germline CDR1 and CDR2: MDHEN and SYDVKM. V dropped 5 bases and J dropped 5 bases, with 7 bases sitting between them. The CDR3 DNA reads TGTGCCAGCAGTCCGATTCACAATGAGCAGTTCTTC. This sequence encodes CASSPIHNEQFF.

The V and J genes are TRBV12-3 or TRBV12-4 and TRBJ2-5; the D gene is possibly TRBD2 (6 bases). The V and J ends lost 5 bases and 1 base respectively, with 11 bases between them. The CDR3 has 14 amino acids. The CDR3 DNA reads as TGTGCCAGCAGTCCCCGGGACTTCCAAGAGACCCAGTACTTC. Its protein product is CASSPRDFQETQYF.

The DNA of the CDR3 is TGTGCCAGCAGCCAATCAGTCAGGGTAGGCGAGCAGTACTTC. This gives the protein CASSQSVRVGEQYF. The rearrangement joins TRBV16 to TRBJ2-7; perhaps TRBD1 as D (5 bases). V dropped 0 bases and J dropped 6 bases, with 12 bases sitting between them. There are 14 residues in the CDR3. Germline CDR1 KGHSY, CDR2 FQNENV.

In this sample, this clonotype turned up many times. The rearrangement joins TRBV19 to TRBJ1-1; D not certain. Germline assignment: CDR1 LNHDA and CDR2 SQIVND (reference sequence). Between the trimmed V and J ends, which lost 4 bases and 3 bases, there was a span of 3 bases. The CDR3 loop spans 11 amino acids. CDR3 bases: TGTGCCAGTAGTACTTACACTGAAGCTTTCTTT. Protein: CASSTYTEAFF.

The chain links TRBV6-2 or TRBV6-3 to TRBJ2-7, with D maybe TRBD1 (5 bases). Germline-derived CDR1 and CDR2 are MNHEY and SVGEGT. This CDR3 region has 14 residues. The V end was cut by 6 bases, the J end by 2 bases, with 14 bases between. The CDR3 region is CASRTGWGTYEQYF. CDR3 DNA: TGTGCCAGCAGAACAGGATGGGGTACCTACGAGCAGTACTTC.

The table lists this clonotype with a few counts. The chain recombines TRBV6-2 or TRBV6-3 with TRBJ2-7; D may match TRBD1 or TRBD2 (5 bases each). V lost 0 bases to trimming and J lost 0 bases, with 15 bases between them. Germline assignment: CDR1 MNHEY and CDR2 SVGEGT. The length of the CDR3 is 17 residues. In DNA, the CDR3 is TGTGCCAGCAGTTACTCGATCGCCGGGACCTACTCCTACGAGCAGTACTTC. It yields the protein CASSYSIAGTYSYEQYF.

This clonotype was seen only a few times. V gene TRBV4-3 combines with J gene TRBJ2-5; 10 bases line up with TRBD1. CDR3 length equals 14 residues. The germline V gene has CDR1 LGHNA and CDR2 YSLEER. Germline trimming cut 1 base from V and 8 bases from J; bases unmatched to any gene: 4. In DNA, the CDR3 is TGCGCCAGCAGCCAAGGACAGGGGGCATCAACCCAGTACTTC. Translation gives CASSQGQGASTQYF.

This clonotype was observed at least ten times. The V and J genes are TRBV7-3 and TRBJ2-1; 9 nucleotides align to TRBD1. Germline trimming cut 5 bases from V and 4 bases from J; bases unmatched to any gene: 9. The CDR3 extends over 16 amino acids. Germline values: CDR1 SGHTA, CDR2 FQGTGA. As DNA, the CDR3 is TGTGCCAGCAGCCCCTCGGGACAGGGTTCTTACAATGAGCAGTTCTTC. Amino acids: CASSPSGQGSYNEQFF.

This clonotype turned up a few times. The chain uses TRBV12-3 or TRBV12-4 and TRBJ1-5; D might be TRBD1 (5 bases). Deletions cut 6 bases from V and 0 bases from J, with 21 bases between. This CDR3 is 18 amino acids long. CDR3 residues: CASRGGVAVGYSNQPQHF. For the CDR3, the DNA is TGTGCCAGCAGGGGGGGTGTGGCGGTAGGGTATAGCAATCAGCCCCAGCATTTT.

The table lists this clonotype with a few counts. This sequence joins TRBV29-1 and TRBJ2-5, with D possibly matching TRBD2 (5 bases). The CDR3 is 13 amino acids. Germline lookup yields CDR1 SQVTM and CDR2 ANQGSEA. The V and J ends lost 4 bases and 1 base respectively, with 10 bases between them. CDR3 DNA sequence: TGCAGCGTTGGCTGGGGAGTCCAAGAGACCCAGTACTTC. Its translation: CSVGWGVQETQYF.